This entry lists 15 T cell receptor beta chains sequenced from one sample in a study of T cells in tuberculosis. TCRdb's table, derived via immunoSEQ multiplex PCR, lists solely in-frame clones and lacks some. The profile shows 25,000 to 35,000 clones, about 91% of them singletons. Time point here: new active TB diagnosis, blood taken before or within 7 days of starting treatment. Here the sequenced sample was PBMCs, taken at tuberculosis diagnosis. The source is an adult with tuberculosis.

This chain uses TRBV5-4 with TRBJ2-1, with D possibly matching TRBD1 (6 bases). Trimming stripped 2 bases from V and 4 bases from J, with 13 bases between. In germline, CDR1 is SGHNT, CDR2 YYREEE (reference sequence). The CDR3 loop spans 15 amino acids. As DNA, the CDR3 is TGTGCCAGCAGCTTAAGAAGGGGGATATACAATGAGCAGTTCTTC. Translated: CASSLRRGIYNEQFF.

The gene calls are TRBV30 and TRBJ1-3, with D possibly matching TRBD1 (6 bases). The CDR3 sequence is 15 residues long. Per the germline V gene, CDR1 is GTSNPN and CDR2 is SVGIG (reference sequence). V lost 2 bases and J lost 0, with 11 bases in between. CDR3 sequence: CAWSRTGNSGNTIYF. DNA of the CDR3: TGTGCCTGGAGTCGAACAGGGAACTCTGGAAACACCATATATTTT.

This chain uses TRBV11-2 with TRBJ2-2, with D possibly being TRBD2 (7 bases). V lost 5 bases, J lost 6 bases, and 25 bases lay in between. The CDR3 runs 18 residues. Germline CDR1 is SGHAT and CDR2 is FQNNGV. CDR3 sequence reads: CASSPRGAVSPGAGELFF. The CDR3 nucleotides are TGTGCCAGCAGCCCACGGGGGGCCGTCTCGCCTGGCGCCGGGGAGCTGTTTTTT.

The genes are TRBV6-6 and TRBJ2-7, with a possible D match to TRBD2 (6 bases). This CDR3 is 14 amino acids long. CDR1 MNHNY and CDR2 SVGAGI come from the germline V gene (reference sequence). V gave up 7 bases and J gave up 5 bases, with 18 bases separating them. DNA for the CDR3: TGTGCCAGCAATAAAATCCCGGGAGACGACGAGCAGTACTTC. It yields the protein CASNKIPGDDEQYF.

J is TRBJ2-2 and V is TRBV7-6; possible D gene TRBD2, 7 bases. This CDR3 is built from 16 residues. Trimming removed 2 bases at V and 4 bases at J, with 14 bases between. CDR1 is SGHVS and CDR2 is FNYEAQ in the germline V gene. The CDR3 region has the DNA TGTGCCAGCAGCTTATACGGGGGGCCATCCACCGGGGAGCTGTTTTTT. It encodes CASSLYGGPSTGELFF.

This clone came up once. CDR3 sequence: CASSLVAGEQFF. The CDR3, as DNA: TGTGCCAGCAGCTTAGTAGCGGGTGAGCAGTTCTTC. The chain carries TRBV7-3 and TRBJ2-1; TRBD2 matches 7 bases. V dropped 2 bases and J dropped 9; count of bases not matched to a gene: 1. The CDR3 sequence is 12 residues long. Germline-derived CDR1 and CDR2 are SGHTA and FQGTGA.

The chain is built from TRBV30 and TRBJ1-3, with 7 bases identical to TRBD1. In germline, CDR1 is GTSNPN, CDR2 SVGIG (reference sequence). This CDR3 is built from 14 residues. V gave up 2 bases and J gave up 2 bases; unmatched junction bases: 3. CDR3 coding DNA: TGTGCCTGGAGTCGAGACAGGGCTGGAAACACCATATATTTT. Amino acids: CAWSRDRAGNTIYF.

The gene calls are TRBV7-3 and TRBJ2-1, with 7 bases identical to TRBD2. The V gene end was trimmed by 1 base and the J gene end by 6 bases; junction bases not matched to a gene: 0. The CDR3 totals 13 residues. In germline, CDR1 is SGHTA, CDR2 FQGTGA. CDR3 sequence reads: CASSLRTSNEQFF. The DNA of the CDR3 is TGTGCCAGCAGCTTAAGGACTAGCAATGAGCAGTTCTTC.

The chain recombines TRBV7-2 with TRBJ2-7, with 7 bases matching TRBD2. V was pared by 4 bases and J by 3 bases, with 3 bases of the junction left unmatched. Looked up from germline, CDR1 is SGHTA and CDR2 is FQGNSA. This CDR3 region has 13 residues. The DNA of the CDR3 is TGTGCCAGCAGCTCTGGGGGGGGCTACGAGCAGTACTTC. Translation: CASSSGGGYEQYF.

The sample holds a few counts of this clone. This chain connects TRBV7-2 to TRBJ2-7; D possibly corresponds to TRBD2 (6 bases). Germline V gene lookup returns CDR1 SGHTA and CDR2 FQGNSA. Trimming stripped 1 base from V and 3 bases from J, with 10 bases between. CDR3 length equals 14 residues. The CDR3 loop reads CASSLGPGDYEQYF. CDR3 nucleotides: TGTGCCAGCAGCTTAGGTCCGGGGGACTACGAGCAGTACTTC. Combining the CDR3 with reference TRBV7-2 and TRBJ2-7 gives the whole variable domain GAGVSQSPSNKVTEKGKDVELRCDPISGHTALYWYRQSLGQGLEFLIYFQGNSAPDKSGLPSDRFSAERTGGSVSTLTIQRTQQEDSAVYLCASSLGPGDYEQYFGPGTRLTVT.

The rearrangement links TRBV7-8 to TRBJ2-1, with D tentatively TRBD2 (5 bases). Germline CDR1 reads SGHVS; CDR2 reads FQNEAQ. V lost 2 bases and J 10 bases, leaving 6 bases between the germline ends. This CDR3 has 11 amino acids. The CDR3 region is CASSLRGEQFF. The CDR3 DNA reads TGTGCCAGCAGCTTAAGAGGGGAGCAGTTCTTC.

The chain couples TRBV2 to TRBJ2-7; 9 bases align to TRBD2. After removal of 4 bases from V and 3 bases from J, the junction contained 4 bases not matched to a gene. This CDR3 has 14 residues. Germline values: CDR1 SNHLY, CDR2 FYNNEI. The CDR3, as DNA: TGTGCCAGCAGTGGACTAGCGGCCCGCTACGAGCAGTACTTC. This gives the protein CASSGLAARYEQYF.

The chain combines TRBV19 with TRBJ1-5, with D tentatively TRBD1 (5 bases). Germline V gene lookup returns CDR1 LNHDA and CDR2 SQIVND (reference sequence). CDR3 size: 14 residues. The V end lost 2 bases, the J end lost 7 bases, and 12 bases lay between the germline ends. This CDR3 reads CASSIMTEGQPQHF. In nucleotides, the CDR3 is TGTGCCAGTAGTATAATGACAGAAGGACAGCCCCAGCATTTT.

The chain joins TRBV27 to TRBJ2-3; D might be TRBD2 (6 bases). CDR3 length equals 17 residues. Germline V gives CDR1 MNHEY, CDR2 SMNVEV (reference sequence). Trimming took off 0 bases at V and 5 bases at J, with 18 bases between the two ends. Written as DNA, the CDR3 is TGTGCCAGCAGTTTATCGTTACTGACTAGGTTGGGAGATACGCAGTATTTT. Encoded protein: CASSLSLLTRLGDTQYF.

The V gene is TRBV27, the J gene TRBJ1-1, with D possibly matching TRBD1 (6 bases). This CDR3 comprises 13 residues. Germline V gene sequence: CDR1 MNHEY, CDR2 SMNVEV (reference sequence). V lost 6 bases and J 11 bases, leaving 19 bases between the germline ends. The chain's CDR3 is CASSELGGRRAFF. As DNA, the CDR3 is TGTGCCAGCAGCGAATTGGGGGGGCGACGGGCTTTCTTT.